This T cell receptor beta chain stems from a study of cytomegalovirus exposure and HLA in healthy donors. Study-wide background: It was reported in a later analysis that the 100 to 150 validation repertoires used the same platform as the approximately 600 first-cohort repertoires.

Measured with immunoSEQ multiplex PCR; TCRdb has only the in-frame clones, and not every one. The table has tens of thousands of clones, 93% seen once. CDR1 is MNHEY and CDR2 is SVGAGI in the germline V gene. This CDR3 is 16 amino acids long. J gave up 2 bases and V 0 bases, and 1 base lay outside the gene matches. For this clone: Antigen specificity is unknown.

Study-wide results and limits: Overall, approximately 180 TCR beta chains were annotated as cytomegalovirus-associated.

The approximately 120-subject validation cohort, separate from the roughly 700-subject first cohort, included the donors. The V and J genes are TRBV6-5 and TRBJ1-2, with 12 bases aligning to TRBD1. The receptor was isolated from a man aged 18 to 29 in good health and CMV-seronegative. Sequencing used PBMCs. CDR3 protein: CASSYSGTGGNYGYTF. The CDR3 DNA follows: TGTGCCAGCAGTTACTCAGGGACAGGGGGCAACTATGGCTACACCTTC.